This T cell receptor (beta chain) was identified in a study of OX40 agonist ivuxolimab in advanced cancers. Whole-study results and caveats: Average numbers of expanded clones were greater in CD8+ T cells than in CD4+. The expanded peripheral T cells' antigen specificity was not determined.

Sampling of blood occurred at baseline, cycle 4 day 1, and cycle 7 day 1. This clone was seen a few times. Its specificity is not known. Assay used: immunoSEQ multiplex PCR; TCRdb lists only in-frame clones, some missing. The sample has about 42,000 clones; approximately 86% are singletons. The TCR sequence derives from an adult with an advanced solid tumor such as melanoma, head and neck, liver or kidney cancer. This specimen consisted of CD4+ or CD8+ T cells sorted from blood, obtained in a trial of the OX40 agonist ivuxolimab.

DNA for the CDR3: TGTGCCAGCAGCGTAGGAGGGTGGGGTTACGAGCAGTACTTC. It encodes CASSVGGWGYEQYF. The rearrangement uses TRBV9 and TRBJ2-7; tentatively, D is TRBD2 (5 bases). This CDR3 comprises 14 residues. Germline V lookup: CDR1 SGDLS, CDR2 YYNGEE. V was trimmed by 0 bases and J by 4 bases, leaving 11 bases between them.